Below are 22 T cell receptor beta chains sequenced from a single sample in a study of T and B cells in COVID-19 patients (dated by TCRdb to the early 2020s). TRB repertoires were amplified from approximately 270-530 ng of genomic DNA extracted from blood. Sequencer: Illumina MiSeq. TRB rearrangements were amplified by multiplex PCR with BIOMED2 TRB-A/B primer pools. TCRdb applied fastp at Q25 and MiXCR to the public reads, then kept only in-frame beta chains. All rows with the same CDR3 protein become a single entry with the most common DNA and genes. The sample table shows about 500 distinct CDR3 sequences, and roughly 23% are seen once. Roughly 33% of the sample lies in the top ten. Sequencing was carried out using blood. These receptors were collected from a human donor with active COVID-19.

This clonotype is medium-sized (0.01 to 0.1%). This sequence joins TRBV12-3 or TRBV12-4 and TRBJ2-1, with D perhaps being TRBD1 or TRBD2 (5 bases each). The CDR3 has 14 residues. V was shortened by 5 bases and J by 8 bases, with 16 bases between the two germline ends. CDR3 amino acids: CASSPPGRGDEQFF. Here the CDR3 DNA reads TGTGCCAGCAGTCCCCCGGGAAGGGGAGATGAGCAGTTCTTC.

This clonotype is large in the sample. For the CDR3, the DNA is TGTGCCAGTAGTATTCGTGGGCTGGTTAATGAAAAACTGTTTTTT. Amino acids: CASSIRGLVNEKLFF. This chain uses TRBV19 with TRBJ1-4; D not resolved. V lost 3 bases, J lost 4 bases, and 12 bases lay in between. Germline values: CDR1 LNHDA, CDR2 SQIVND (reference sequence). The CDR3 runs 15 residues.

This clonotype qualifies as hyperexpanded. The chain has TRBV29-1 and TRBJ2-1; D could derive from TRBD1 or TRBD2 (5 bases each). Looked up from germline, CDR1 is SQVTM and CDR2 is ANQGSEA. The CDR3 totals 13 residues. The V end lost 3 bases, the J end lost 6 bases, and 12 bases lay between the germline ends. CDR3 in DNA: TGCAGCGTTGACGAGGGGCTGGTCAATGAGCAGTTCTTC. Encoded protein: CSVDEGLVNEQFF.

By share of the sample, this clonotype is large. The chain couples TRBV27 to TRBJ1-2; TRBD1 matches at 10 bases. V trimming: 3 bases; J trimming: 7 bases; junction bases outside the gene matches: 8. CDR3 size: 15 residues. The germline V gene encodes CDR1 MNHEY and CDR2 SMNVEV (reference sequence). CDR3 bases: TGTGCCAGCAGTTTCCGCGACAGGGGGCGAAGTGGCTACACCTTC. It is translated as CASSFRDRGRSGYTF.

This clonotype is judged large. The chain recombines TRBV29-1 with TRBJ2-2; 9 bases match TRBD1. V gave up 4 bases and J gave up 1 base; unmatched junction bases: 4. Germline-derived CDR1 and CDR2 are SQVTM and ANQGSEA. The CDR3 is 15 residues long. The CDR3 coding sequence is TGCAGCGTTGGGGACAGGGCCCTGAACACCGGGGAGCTGTTTTTT. As protein: CSVGDRALNTGELFF.

This clonotype is medium-sized by share. The genes are TRBV7-9 and TRBJ1-4; D might be TRBD1 (5 bases). Germline lookup yields CDR1 SEHNR and CDR2 FQNEAQ (reference sequence). This CDR3 region has 15 residues. Trimming took 4 bases from V and 5 from J, leaving 14 bases between them. The chain's CDR3 is CASSSGPSGNEKLFF. CDR3 DNA: TGTGCCAGCAGCTCGGGACCTAGCGGGAATGAAAAACTGTTTTTT.

This clonotype is judged large (0.1 to 1%). The chain employs TRBV12-3 or TRBV12-4 and TRBJ2-3, with D possibly TRBD2 on 6 matching bases. The CDR3 has 14 amino acids. The V end lost 4 bases, the J end lost 2 bases, and 10 bases lay between the germline ends. The CDR3 here is CASSWRDTTDTQYF. CDR3 sequence (DNA): TGTGCCAGCAGTTGGAGGGATACCACAGATACGCAGTATTTT.

This clonotype is categorized as medium-sized (0.01 to 0.1%). The rearrangement links TRBV12-3 or TRBV12-4 to TRBJ2-3, with unresolved D. The CDR3 contains 15 residues. V was pared by 3 bases and J by 0 bases, with 10 bases between. The chain's CDR3 is CASSFGQTSTDTQYF. The CDR3 DNA follows: TGTGCCAGCAGTTTTGGGCAAACTAGCACAGATACGCAGTATTTT.

This clonotype has just one count. A much larger clonotype is one base distant, so this may be a read error. V usage is TRBV20-1 and J usage is TRBJ2-1; 7 bases fit TRBD2. The germline CDR1 and CDR2 sequences are DFQATT and SNEGSKA (reference sequence). The CDR3 runs to 16 residues. The CDR3: CSARDPAGSAYNGQFF. CDR3 sequence (DNA): TGCAGTGCTAGAGATCCAGCGGGGTCCGCCTACAATGGGCAGTTCTTC.

The V gene is TRBV7-2, the J gene TRBJ2-2; TRBD2 aligns across 9 bases. This CDR3 is 17 amino acids long. Germline values: CDR1 SGHTA, CDR2 FQGNSA. V trimming: 5 bases; J trimming: 6 bases; junction bases outside the gene matches: 13. DNA of the CDR3: TGTGCCAGCAGCCAAATAGCGGGGGCATTTGGGTCCGGGGAGCTGTTTTTT. This gives the protein CASSQIAGAFGSGELFF.

By share of the sample, this clonotype is hyperexpanded. V gene TRBV12-3 or TRBV12-4 combines with J gene TRBJ1-2; D is undetermined. Trimming took off 2 bases at V and 3 bases at J, with 13 bases between the two ends. This CDR3 has 15 residues. The CDR3 is CASSLRLRVHYGYTF. The CDR3 DNA reads as TGTGCCAGCAGTTTACGCCTGAGGGTCCACTATGGCTACACCTTC.

This sequence joins TRBV18 and TRBJ1-2; D not certain. The CDR3 covers 15 residues. Trimming took 2 bases from V and 1 from J, leaving 11 bases between them. The germline gives CDR1 KGHSH, CDR2 LQKENI. The CDR3 region is CASSPGQNSNYGYTF. The CDR3 DNA reads as TGTGCCAGCTCACCAGGCCAAAACAGTAACTATGGCTACACCTTC.

In its sample, this clonotype ranks as medium-sized (0.01 to 0.1%). The chain combines TRBV6-5 with TRBJ2-5; D may match TRBD1 or TRBD2 (7 bases each). Trimming removed 8 bases at V and 4 bases at J, with 11 bases between. The CDR3 sequence is 12 residues long. Germline CDR1 reads MNHEY; CDR2 reads SVGAGI. CDR3 nucleotides: TGTGCCAGCCAGGGGGGGGGAGAGACCCAGTACTTC. This codes for CASQGGGETQYF.

The CDR3 nucleotides are TGTGCCAGCAGCTTCTGGGCGGGGGGGCCCAATGAGCAGTTCTTC. Amino acids: CASSFWAGGPNEQFF. The chain links TRBV5-6 to TRBJ2-1, with 9 bases fitting TRBD2. CDR1 and CDR2 from the germline V gene are SGHDT and YYEEEE. This CDR3 is built from 15 residues. The V gene end was trimmed by 2 bases and the J gene end by 6 bases; junction bases not matched to a gene: 6.

This clonotype is categorized as large (0.1 to 1%). V usage is TRBV6-6 and J usage is TRBJ2-3; 13 bases fit TRBD2. The V gene's germline CDR1 is MNHNY and CDR2 SVGAGI (reference sequence). The CDR3 covers 15 residues. V lost 5 bases and J lost 4; bases outside the gene matches: 3. The CDR3 DNA is TGTGCCAGCAGTAAACTAGCGGGGGGGCCAGATACGCAGTATTTT. Encoded protein: CASSKLAGGPDTQYF.

This clonotype is judged large (0.1 to 1%). J is TRBJ2-3 and V is TRBV19; D remains ambiguous. Trimming pared 3 bases from V and 6 bases from J, leaving 7 bases between. The CDR3 spans 12 residues. The germline V gene encodes CDR1 LNHDA and CDR2 SQIVND (reference sequence). In DNA, the CDR3 is TGTGCCAGTAGTATGTGGGCGGATACGCAGTATTTT. Residues: CASSMWADTQYF.

This clonotype is labeled medium-sized. The chain joins TRBV29-1 to TRBJ2-3; perhaps TRBD1 as D (6 bases). This CDR3 is 13 amino acids long. V was shortened by 4 bases and J by 2 bases, with 10 bases between the two germline ends. Germline V gives CDR1 SQVTM, CDR2 ANQGSEA. The DNA of the CDR3 is TGCAGCGTTGCGAGGGGGAACACAGATACGCAGTATTTT. Encoded protein: CSVARGNTDTQYF.

This clonotype is judged large. The CDR3 DNA reads TGTGCCAGCAGTTGGACTGCCTCCTACAATGAGCAGTTCTTC. As protein: CASSWTASYNEQFF. The chain employs TRBV6-5 and TRBJ2-1; D possibly corresponds to TRBD2 (5 bases). Per the germline V gene, CDR1 is MNHEY and CDR2 is SVGAGI. V dropped 4 bases and J dropped 0 bases, with 7 bases sitting between them. The CDR3 covers 14 residues.

This clonotype is labeled large. The chain links TRBV19 to TRBJ2-2; 7 bases fit TRBD1. V gave up 6 bases and J gave up 1 base; unmatched junction bases: 5. Per the germline V gene, CDR1 is LNHDA and CDR2 is SQIVND (reference sequence). The CDR3 runs to 15 residues. In nucleotides, the CDR3 is TGTGCCAGTAGGTGGGGACAGCTGAACACCGGGGAGCTGTTTTTT. Protein product: CASRWGQLNTGELFF.

This clonotype is termed medium-sized (0.01 to 0.1%). This chain uses TRBV7-2 with TRBJ2-1; 7 bases fit TRBD2. The V gene's germline CDR1 is SGHTA and CDR2 FQGNSA. V shed 5 bases, J shed 8 bases, and the junction held 12 bases outside the gene matches. The CDR3 is 15 amino acids. CDR3 loop: CASSRRGLSLDEQFF. The CDR3 nucleotides are TGTGCCAGCAGCCGTCGGGGACTATCCTTGGATGAGCAGTTCTTC.

By sample share, this clonotype is large. The chain joins TRBV27 to TRBJ2-6; D possibly corresponds to TRBD1 (6 bases). This CDR3 is built from 14 residues. Trimming stripped 7 bases from V and 1 base from J, with 8 bases between. Germline lookup yields CDR1 MNHEY and CDR2 SMNVEV (reference sequence). CDR3 protein: CASTTGSGANVLTF. The DNA for the CDR3 is TGTGCCAGCACTACAGGGTCTGGGGCCAACGTCCTGACTTTC.

This clonotype rates as large. This chain uses TRBV10-3 with TRBJ2-2; 8 bases match TRBD2. CDR1 ENHRY and CDR2 SYGVKD come from the germline V gene. The V gene end was trimmed by 2 bases and the J gene end by 4 bases; junction bases not matched to a gene: 9. The CDR3 sequence is 17 residues long. The CDR3 loop is CAISEGRAGEGTGELFF. DNA of the CDR3: TGTGCCATCAGTGAGGGGAGAGCGGGAGAGGGCACCGGGGAGCTGTTTTTT.